Presented here are 15 T cell receptor beta chains from one specimen sequenced in a study of cytomegalovirus exposure and HLA in healthy donors. A multiplex PCR was run with 60 Vbeta primers and 13 Jbeta primers. TCRdb's table, derived via immunoSEQ multiplex PCR, lists solely in-frame clones and lacks some. The sample yields approximately 210,000 clones, about four fifths seen once. Sequencing was performed on PBMCs. The receptors here all came from a male donor in good health and CMV-seropositive.

The chain carries TRBV7-3 and TRBJ2-7; TRBD2 aligns across 12 bases. Germline CDR1 and CDR2: SGHTA and FQGTGA. CDR3 length equals 14 residues. V shed 4 bases and J 6 bases; nucleotides not matched to a gene: 4. Here the CDR3 reads CASSSTSGSLEQYF. The DNA of the CDR3 is TGTGCCAGCAGCTCGACTAGCGGGAGTCTCGAGCAGTACTTC.

Points on this clone: Other DNA sequences from this sample encode an identical CDR3 as well. The V call is TRBV5-1, the J call TRBJ1-1; 7 bases match TRBD1. Germline CDR1 and CDR2: SGHRS and YFSETQ. The CDR3 sequence is 14 residues long. The V segment lost 1 base and the J segment 5 bases; nucleotides outside the gene matches: 5. The CDR3 nucleotides read TGCGCCAGCAGCTTGAGTCAGGGGGTGACTGAAGCTTTCTTT. Its protein product is CASSLSQGVTEAFF.

The gene calls are TRBV9 and TRBJ2-7; 8 bases are a match to TRBD1. The junction had 13 bases not matched to a gene; V was cut back by 7 bases and J by 7 bases. CDR3 length: 14 amino acids. Germline V gene lookup returns CDR1 SGDLS and CDR2 YYNGEE. Here the CDR3 reads CASSGAGGVEEQYF. CDR3 bases: TGTGCCAGCTCCGGGGCAGGGGGCGTAGAAGAGCAGTACTTC.

The V and J genes are TRBV7-9 and TRBJ2-1, with D possibly matching TRBD1 (5 bases). V lost 0 bases to trimming and J lost 8 bases, with 11 bases between them. Germline assignment: CDR1 SEHNR and CDR2 FQNEAQ (reference sequence). This CDR3 region has 14 residues. CDR3: CASSLARGRDEQFF. The CDR3 DNA reads TGTGCCAGCAGCTTAGCAAGGGGTAGGGATGAGCAGTTCTTC.

J is TRBJ2-5 and V is TRBV18; the D is unclear. TRBJ2-7 explains the end of the DNA better; the J call may be wrong. The CDR3 spans 13 residues. Germline CDR1 is KGHSH and CDR2 is LQKENI. CDR3 protein: CASSPPSTNEQYF. Here the CDR3 DNA reads TGTGCCAGCTCACCACCGTCCACCAACGAGCAGTACTTC.

V usage is TRBV9 and J usage is TRBJ2-3, with 13 bases fitting TRBD2. Losses at the gene ends were 4 bases for V and 2 bases for J; bases not matched to a gene: 7. The CDR3 is 17 residues long. Germline CDR1 is SGDLS and CDR2 is YYNGEE. The CDR3 nucleotides are TGTGCCAGCAGCTCACGGACTAGCGGGAGCACCACAGATACGCAGTATTTT. Residues: CASSSRTSGSTTDTQYF.

This chain links TRBV7-9 with TRBJ2-5; D is possibly TRBD1 (5 bases). The CDR3 is made up of 15 amino acids. Trimming cost V 2 bases and J 5 bases, with 15 bases left between them. Germline V lookup: CDR1 SEHNR, CDR2 FQNEAQ (reference sequence). The CDR3 DNA reads TGTGCCAGCAGCTTACAGCAGGGCAGGGCGGAGACCCAGTACTTC. Protein sequence: CASSLQQGRAETQYF.

The V call is TRBV18, the J call TRBJ2-2; 10 nucleotides agree with TRBD2. Germline V CDR1 and CDR2: KGHSH, LQKENI. J was trimmed by 1 base and V by 3 bases; bases with no gene match: 8. This CDR3 spans 18 amino acids. Here the CDR3 reads CASSPRSAGGLNTGELFF. In nucleotides, the CDR3 is TGTGCCAGCTCACCTCGATCAGCGGGAGGGCTGAACACCGGGGAGCTGTTTTTT.

This chain connects TRBV4-2 to TRBJ2-3, with 9 bases that match TRBD1. This CDR3 has 16 residues. Per germline, CDR1 LGHNA and CDR2 YNFKEQ. The ends lost 3 bases at V and 2 bases at J; junction bases unmatched: 6. The CDR3 DNA sequence: TGTGCCAGCAGCCAGACCGGGACAGGGACCACAGATACGCAGTATTTT. Translation gives CASSQTGTGTTDTQYF.

This clone came up a few times. This rearrangement joins TRBV11-2 to TRBJ2-1; D unclear. Germline-derived CDR1 and CDR2 are SGHAT and FQNNGV. The CDR3 runs 12 residues. V shed 5 bases and J shed 0 bases, with 2 bases lying between them. The DNA of the CDR3 is TGTGCCAGCAGCCTCTCCTACAATGAGCAGTTCTTC. Protein sequence: CASSLSYNEQFF.

This clone appeared a few times. The V call is TRBV10-3, the J call TRBJ1-2; TRBD1 matches at 7 bases. Unmatched junction bases numbered 7, after V lost 10 bases and J lost 2 bases. This CDR3 contains 13 residues. Germline lookup yields CDR1 ENHRY and CDR2 SYGVKD. In DNA, the CDR3 is TGTGCCACCTTGTGGACAGGAAACTATGGCTACACCTTC. It is translated as CATLWTGNYGYTF.

The J gene is TRBJ1-2, the V gene TRBV7-2; a possible D gene is TRBD1 (5 bases). CDR3 length: 11 residues. Germline values: CDR1 SGHTA, CDR2 FQGNSA. Trimming removed 9 bases from V and 2 bases from J, with 7 bases in between. This chain's CDR3 is CARGGNYGYTF. CDR3 in DNA: TGTGCCAGGGGGGGAAACTATGGCTACACCTTC. The full variable domain, completed using reference TRBV7-2 and TRBJ1-2, is GAGVSQSPSNKVTEKGKDVELRCDPISGHTALYWYRQSLGQGLEFLIYFQGNSAPDKSGLPSDRFSAERTGGSVSTLTIQRTQQEDSAVYLCARGGNYGYTFGSGTRLTVV.

A note on this clone: This same CDR3 is encoded by further DNA sequences in the sample. This chain connects TRBV12-5 to TRBJ2-5; 9 nucleotides align to TRBD1. The germline V gene encodes CDR1 LGHNT and CDR2 FRNRAP. Trimming took 4 bases from V and 1 from J; bases not matched to a gene: 4. The CDR3 is 15 residues long. The DNA for the CDR3 is TGTGCTAGTGGTTCTGGACAGGGGCCCCAAGAGACCCAGTACTTC. This gives the protein CASGSGQGPQETQYF.

The chain couples TRBV5-1 to TRBJ2-1; 9 bases are a match to TRBD2. The CDR3 extends over 15 amino acids. V shed 2 bases and J 4 bases; nucleotides not matched to a gene: 4. Germline V gene lookup returns CDR1 SGHRS and CDR2 YFSETQ. The CDR3 nucleotides read TGCGCCAGCAGCTTTAGTAGCGGGAGTTACAATGAGCAGTTCTTC. Its protein is CASSFSSGSYNEQFF.

The chain couples TRBV7-9 to TRBJ1-2; a possible D gene is TRBD1 (6 bases). Trimming shortened V by 4 bases and J by 4 bases, and 13 bases separated the two germline ends. CDR1 is SEHNR and CDR2 is FQNEAQ in the germline V gene (reference sequence). The CDR3 contains 14 residues. The CDR3 region is CASSWAGASYGYTF. The CDR3 coding sequence is TGTGCCAGCAGCTGGGCGGGGGCTTCCTATGGCTACACCTTC.